A single count supports the clone carrying this T cell receptor beta chain. The data derive from a study of blood T cell repertoires in COVID-19. Here immunoSEQ multiplex PCR was the method, and the copy in TCRdb shows in-frame clones only, minus some. The sample lists just under 65,000 clones, roughly 76% occurring once. The CDR3 extends over 16 amino acids. Germline CDR1 reads MNHEY; CDR2 reads SVGAGI. The junction had 5 bases not matched to a gene; V was cut back by 0 bases and J by 5 bases. Material: peripheral blood. This TCR was sampled from a human donor in a cohort sampled during active COVID-19. The genes are TRBV6-5 and TRBJ2-2, with 8 bases that match TRBD1. The CDR3 nucleotides are TGTGCCAGCAGTTACTCACAGGGGGTGAGGACCGGGGAGCTGTTTTTT. Translated: CASSYSQGVRTGELFF.